Listed below are T cell receptor beta chains from one sample, sequenced in a study of human T cells and chemical hapten exposure. TCRdb passed the RACE reads through MiXCR, listing each CDR3 protein once. The table lists about 380,000 distinct CDR3 sequences, approximately 5.1% of them singletons. Sample: whole blood, taken in connection with sensitization to the hapten diphenylcyclopropenone (DPC). Receptors were obtained from a woman aged 45-59 years with alopecia areata. Some clones in this sample may be carry-over from other donors' samples. The CDR3 runs from the conserved cysteine through the conserved F or W. D genes are given only for firm matches. Some rows have no size entry. The others give once, few or many, or a class for an expanded clone.

length	V	size	D	J	CDR3	DNA
19	TRBV6-1	.	.	TRBJ2-3	CASSTRWVGAGRAPDTQYF	TGTGCCAGCAGTACCCGGTGGGTAGGGGCAGGGAGAGCACCAGATACGCAGTATTTT
16	TRBV9	many	TRBD1	TRBJ2-5	CASSVALGGVEETQYF	TGTGCCAGCAGCGTAGCTCTAGGGGGCGTTGAGGAGACCCAGTACTTC
12	TRBV11-2	.	.	TRBJ1-1	CASTVGDTEAFF	TGTGCCAGCACCGTAGGGGACACTGAAGCTTTCTTT
16	TRBV5-6	.	TRBD2	TRBJ2-3	CASRPLAGGGTDTQYF	TGTGCCAGCAGGCCCCTAGCGGGGGGAGGTACAGATACGCAGTATTTT
15	TRBV6-5	few	TRBD1	TRBJ1-1	CASSYLGQGGTEAFF	TGTGCCAGCAGTTATCTGGGACAGGGGGGCACTGAAGCTTTCTTT
16	TRBV19	many	TRBD2	TRBJ2-2	CASSARTSGGAGELFF	TGTGCCAGTAGTGCCCGCACTAGCGGGGGGGCCGGGGAGCTGTTTTTT
15	TRBV15	many	TRBD1	TRBJ1-2	CATSRTGQGDYGYTF	TGTGCCACCAGCAGGACGGGACAGGGGGACTATGGCTACACCTTC
12	TRBV12-3/TRBV12-4	few	.	TRBJ1-2	CASSLTDDGYTF	TGTGCCAGCAGTCTCACAGATGATGGCTACACCTTC
16	TRBV3-1	few	TRBD2	TRBJ2-3	CASSQEGAGGTDTQYF	TGTGCCAGCAGCCAAGAAGGAGCGGGGGGCACAGATACGCAGTATTTT
17	TRBV11-2	many	TRBD2	TRBJ2-3	CASSLGVSGGAGDTQYF	TGTGCCAGCAGCTTAGGAGTTAGCGGGGGGGCGGGAGATACGCAGTATTTT
14	TRBV13	few	.	TRBJ1-4	CASSSRPRREKLFF	TGTGCCAGCAGCTCCCGCCCCAGACGAGAAAAACTGTTTTTT
15	TRBV7-9	many	.	TRBJ1-3	CASSPPGALGNTIYF	TGTGCCAGCAGTCCCCCAGGGGCCCTCGGAAACACCATATATTTT
12	TRBV30	once	TRBD1	TRBJ1-4	CAGTGGIGKLFF	TGTGCCGGGACAGGGGGGATTGGAAAACTGTTTTTT
14	TRBV7-9	.	TRBD1	TRBJ2-7	CASSPPGQGHEQYF	TGTGCCAGCAGCCCACCGGGACAGGGGCACGAGCAGTACTTC
14	TRBV7-6	many	TRBD1	TRBJ2-3	CASSLTGSPDTQYF	TGTGCCAGCAGCCTGACAGGGTCCCCAGATACGCAGTATTTT
16	TRBV5-3	few	.	TRBJ1-5	CARSLARGYSNQPQHF	TGTGCCAGAAGCTTGGCGCGGGGATATAGCAATCAGCCCCAGCATTTT
17	TRBV12-1	many	.	TRBJ2-1	CASSHLIRDGTYNEQFF	TGTGCCAGCAGCCATCTCATCCGGGACGGAACCTACAATGAGCAGTTCTTC
13	TRBV6-2/TRBV6-3	many	.	TRBJ2-3	CASRPPGTDTQYF	TGTGCCAGCAGGCCCCCGGGCACAGATACGCAGTATTTT
8	TRBV7-9	many	.	TRBJ2-1	CASNEQFF	TGTGCCAGCAATGAGCAGTTCTTC
14	TRBV6-1	few	.	TRBJ1-6	CASGGSAYNSPLHF	TGTGCCAGCGGCGGGTCAGCATATAATTCACCCCTCCACTTT
14	TRBV6-1	few	.	TRBJ1-1	CASSEAAGVWGAFF	TGTGCCAGCAGTGAAGCGGCAGGGGTCTGGGGAGCTTTCTTT
15	TRBV7-9	few	TRBD1	TRBJ1-4	CASSPGQASSEKLFF	TGTGCCAGCAGCCCAGGACAGGCCTCAAGTGAAAAACTGTTTTTT
13	TRBV29-1	many	TRBD1	TRBJ2-7	CSVGTGITYEQYF	TGCAGCGTTGGGACAGGGATTACCTACGAGCAGTACTTC
13	TRBV6-6	few	.	TRBJ2-3	CANKDTYTDTQYF	TGTGCCAACAAGGACACTTACACAGATACGCAGTATTTT
14	TRBV29-1	many	TRBD1	TRBJ2-5	CSVTPSGGAETQYF	TGCAGCGTTACCCCCTCAGGGGGCGCGGAGACCCAGTACTTC
14	TRBV4-3	many	.	TRBJ1-2	CASSPASGEYGYTF	TGCGCCAGCAGCCCTGCTTCAGGGGAGTATGGCTACACCTTC
14	TRBV20-1	.	.	TRBJ2-7	CSATTGPPGDEQYF	TGCAGTGCAACCACAGGGCCCCCCGGGGACGAGCAGTACTTC